This T cell receptor (beta chain) appears in the sequencing data of a study of blood T cell repertoires in COVID-19. Across the study: T cells, B-cell-depleted T cells, or PBMCs provided the cDNA or gDNA that served as material.

This clone has only a few counts. The repertoire was sequenced with immunoSEQ multiplex PCR; TCRdb's copy has only in-frame clones and lacks some. In the table there are 130,000 to 150,000 clones, over 80% of which are singletons. V shed 5 bases and J shed 4 bases, with 18 bases lying between them. This CDR3 contains 15 residues. Germline loops: CDR1 SGHNT, CDR2 YYREEE (reference sequence). Sample: peripheral blood. The TCR was taken from a woman aged 50 to 65 with acute or convalescent COVID-19. This chain connects TRBV5-4 to TRBJ1-2, with TRBD1 as a possible D gene (6 bases). CDR3 sequence (DNA): TGTGCCAGCAGATCGGAAACAGGGTCGATCTATGGCTACACCTTC. This codes for CASRSETGSIYGYTF.